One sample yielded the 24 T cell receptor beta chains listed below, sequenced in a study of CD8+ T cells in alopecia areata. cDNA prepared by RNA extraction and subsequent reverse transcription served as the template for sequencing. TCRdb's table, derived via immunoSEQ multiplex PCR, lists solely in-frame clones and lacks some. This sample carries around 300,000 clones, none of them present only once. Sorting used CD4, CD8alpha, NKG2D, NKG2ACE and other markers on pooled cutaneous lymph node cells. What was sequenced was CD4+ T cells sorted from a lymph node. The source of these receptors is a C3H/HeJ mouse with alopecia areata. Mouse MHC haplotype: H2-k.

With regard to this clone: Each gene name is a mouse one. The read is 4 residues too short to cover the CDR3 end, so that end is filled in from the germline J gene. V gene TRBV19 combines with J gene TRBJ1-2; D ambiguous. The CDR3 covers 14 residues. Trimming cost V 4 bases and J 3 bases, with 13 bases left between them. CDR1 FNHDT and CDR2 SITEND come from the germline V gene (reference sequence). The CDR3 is CASSSRRRDSDYTF. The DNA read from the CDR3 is TGTGCCAGCAGTTCCCGCAGGCGGGACTCC.

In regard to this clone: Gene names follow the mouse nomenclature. The CDR3 region is CASSQQNTLYF. CDR3 DNA (partial): TGTGCCAGCAGTCAACAAAAC. The chain uses TRBV13-1 and TRBJ2-4; no clear D. Read data end 4 residues before the CDR3 end; the end is taken from the germline J gene. The germline V and J ends were trimmed by 4 bases and 3 bases, with 3 bases remaining between them. CDR1 NSHNY and CDR2 SYGAGN come from the germline V gene. This CDR3 has 11 residues.

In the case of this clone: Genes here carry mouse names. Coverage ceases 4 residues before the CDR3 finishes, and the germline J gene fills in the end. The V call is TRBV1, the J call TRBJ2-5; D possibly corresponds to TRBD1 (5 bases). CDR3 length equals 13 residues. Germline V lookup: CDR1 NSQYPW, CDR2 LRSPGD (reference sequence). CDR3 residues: CTCSASGMDTQYF. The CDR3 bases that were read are TGCACCTGCAGTGCGTCAGGGATGGAC.

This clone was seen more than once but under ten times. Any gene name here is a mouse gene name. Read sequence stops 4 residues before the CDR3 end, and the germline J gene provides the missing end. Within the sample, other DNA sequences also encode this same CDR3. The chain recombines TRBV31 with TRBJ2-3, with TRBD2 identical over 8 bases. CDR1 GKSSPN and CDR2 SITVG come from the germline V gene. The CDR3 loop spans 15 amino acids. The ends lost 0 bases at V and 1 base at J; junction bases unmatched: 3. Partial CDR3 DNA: TGTGCCTGGAGTCTTGGCTGGGGGGGTGCAGAA. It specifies CAWSLGWGGAE. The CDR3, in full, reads CAWSLGWGGAETLYF.

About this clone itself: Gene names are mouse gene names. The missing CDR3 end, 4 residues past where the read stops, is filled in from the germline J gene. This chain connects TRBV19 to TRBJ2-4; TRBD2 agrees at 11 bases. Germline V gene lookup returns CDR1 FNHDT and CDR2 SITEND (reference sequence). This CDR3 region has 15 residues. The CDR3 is CASSITGTGGNTLYF. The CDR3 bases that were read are TGTGCCAGCAGTATCACCGGGACTGGGGGAAAC.

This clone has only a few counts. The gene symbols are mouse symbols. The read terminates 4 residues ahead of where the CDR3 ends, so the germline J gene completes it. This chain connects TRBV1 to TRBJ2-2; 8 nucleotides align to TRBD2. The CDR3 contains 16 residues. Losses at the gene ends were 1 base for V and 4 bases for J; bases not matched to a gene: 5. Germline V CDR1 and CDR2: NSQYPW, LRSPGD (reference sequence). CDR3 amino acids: CTCSAAGGRGTGQLYF. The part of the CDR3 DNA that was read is TGCACCTGCAGTGCAGCTGGGGGGCGAGGCACCGGG.

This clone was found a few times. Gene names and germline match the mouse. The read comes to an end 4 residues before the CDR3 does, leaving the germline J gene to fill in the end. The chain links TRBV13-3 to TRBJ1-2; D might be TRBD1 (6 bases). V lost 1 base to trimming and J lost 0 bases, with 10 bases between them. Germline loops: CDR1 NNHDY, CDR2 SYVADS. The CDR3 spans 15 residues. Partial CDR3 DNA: TGTGCCAGCAGTGATCGGGCAGGGGCAAACTCC. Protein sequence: CASSDRAGANS. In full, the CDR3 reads CASSDRAGANSDYTF.

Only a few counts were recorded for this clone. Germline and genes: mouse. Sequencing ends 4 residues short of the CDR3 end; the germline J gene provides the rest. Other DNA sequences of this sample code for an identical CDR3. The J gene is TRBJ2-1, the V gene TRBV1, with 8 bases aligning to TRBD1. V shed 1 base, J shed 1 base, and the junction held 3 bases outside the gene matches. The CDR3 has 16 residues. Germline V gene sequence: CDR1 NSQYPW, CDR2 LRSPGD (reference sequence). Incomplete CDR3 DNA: TGCACCTGCAGTGCAGGCACAGGGGGGAACTATGCT. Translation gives CTCSAGTGGNYA. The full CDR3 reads CTCSAGTGGNYAEQFF.

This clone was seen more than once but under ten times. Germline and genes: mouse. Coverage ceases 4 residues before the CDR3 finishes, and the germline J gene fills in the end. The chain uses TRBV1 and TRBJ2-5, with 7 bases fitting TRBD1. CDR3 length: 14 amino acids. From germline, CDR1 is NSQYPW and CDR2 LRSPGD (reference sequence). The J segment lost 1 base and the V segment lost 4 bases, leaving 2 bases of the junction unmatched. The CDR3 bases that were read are TGCACCTGCAGTGGGGGACAGCACCAAGAC. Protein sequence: CTCSGGQHQD. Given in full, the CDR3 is CTCSGGQHQDTQYF.

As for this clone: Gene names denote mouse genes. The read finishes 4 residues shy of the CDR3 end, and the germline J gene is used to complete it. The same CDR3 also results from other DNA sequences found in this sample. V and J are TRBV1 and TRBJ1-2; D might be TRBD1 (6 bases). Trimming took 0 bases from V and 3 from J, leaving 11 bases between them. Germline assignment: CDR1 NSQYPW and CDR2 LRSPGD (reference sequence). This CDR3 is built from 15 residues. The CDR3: CTCSADPGGDSDYTF. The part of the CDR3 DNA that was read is TGCACCTGCAGTGCAGATCCTGGGGGCGACTCC.

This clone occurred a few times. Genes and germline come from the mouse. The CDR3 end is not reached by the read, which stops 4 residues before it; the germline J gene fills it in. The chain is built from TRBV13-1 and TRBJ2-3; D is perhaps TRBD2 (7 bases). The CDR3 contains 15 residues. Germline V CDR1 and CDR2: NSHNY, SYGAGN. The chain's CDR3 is CASSDVGGRGETLYF. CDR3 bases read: TGTGCCAGCAGTGATGTTGGGGGGCGCGGAGAA.

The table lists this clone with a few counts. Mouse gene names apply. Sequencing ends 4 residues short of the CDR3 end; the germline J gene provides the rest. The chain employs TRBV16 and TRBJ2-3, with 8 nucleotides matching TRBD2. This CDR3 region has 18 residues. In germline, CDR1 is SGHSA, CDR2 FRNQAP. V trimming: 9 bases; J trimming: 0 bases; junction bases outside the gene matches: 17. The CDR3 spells CARNTTRDRDWSAETLYF. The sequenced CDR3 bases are TGTGCAAGGAACACAACGAGGGACCGGGACTGGAGTGCAGAA. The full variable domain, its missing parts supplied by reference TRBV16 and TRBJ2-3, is NAGVIQTPRHKVTGKGQEATLWCEPISGHSAVFWYRQTIVQGLEFLTYFRNQAPIDDSGMPKERFSAQMPNQSHSTLKIQSTQPQDSAVYLCARNTTRDRDWSAETLYFGSGTRLTVL.

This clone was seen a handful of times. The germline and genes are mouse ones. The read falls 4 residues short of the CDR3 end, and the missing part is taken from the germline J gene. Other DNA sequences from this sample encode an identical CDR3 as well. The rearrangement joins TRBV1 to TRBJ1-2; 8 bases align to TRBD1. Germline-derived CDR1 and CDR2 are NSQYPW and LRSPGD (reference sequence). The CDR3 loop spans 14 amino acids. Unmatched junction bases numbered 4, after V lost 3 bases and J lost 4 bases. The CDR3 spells CTCSADRVGSDYTF. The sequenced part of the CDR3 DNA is TGCACCTGCAGTGCGGACAGGGTGGGCTCC.

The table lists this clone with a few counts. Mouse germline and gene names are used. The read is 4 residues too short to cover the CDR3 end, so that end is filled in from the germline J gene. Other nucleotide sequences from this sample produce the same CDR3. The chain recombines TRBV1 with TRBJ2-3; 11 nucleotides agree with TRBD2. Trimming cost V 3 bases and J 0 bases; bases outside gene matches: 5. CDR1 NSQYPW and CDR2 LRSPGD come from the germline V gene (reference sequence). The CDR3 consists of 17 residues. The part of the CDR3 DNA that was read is TGCACCTGCAGTGCGGGGACTGGGGGCTCTAGTGCAGAA. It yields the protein CTCSAGTGGSSAE. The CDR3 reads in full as CTCSAGTGGSSAETLYF.

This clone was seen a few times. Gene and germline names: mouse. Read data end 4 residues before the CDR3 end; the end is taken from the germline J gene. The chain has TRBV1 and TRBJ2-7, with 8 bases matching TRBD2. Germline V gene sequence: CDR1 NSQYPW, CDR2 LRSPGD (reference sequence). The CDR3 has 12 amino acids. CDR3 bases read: TGCACCTGCGGGGGGGGGCTATAT. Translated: CTCGGGLY. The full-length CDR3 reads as CTCGGGLYEQYF.

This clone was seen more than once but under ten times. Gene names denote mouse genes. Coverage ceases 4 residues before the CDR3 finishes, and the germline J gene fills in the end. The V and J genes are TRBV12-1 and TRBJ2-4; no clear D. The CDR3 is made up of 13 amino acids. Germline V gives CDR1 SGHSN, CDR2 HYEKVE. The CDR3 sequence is CASSLDTKNTLYF. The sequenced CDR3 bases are TGTGCCAGCTCTCTCGATACAAAAAAC. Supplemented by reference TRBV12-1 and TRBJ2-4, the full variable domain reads DSGVVQSPRHIIKEKGGRSVLTCIPISGHSNVVWYQQTLGKELKFLIQHYEKVERDKGFLPSRFSVQQFDDYHSEMNMSALELEDSAMYFCASSLDTKNTLYFGAGTRLSVL.

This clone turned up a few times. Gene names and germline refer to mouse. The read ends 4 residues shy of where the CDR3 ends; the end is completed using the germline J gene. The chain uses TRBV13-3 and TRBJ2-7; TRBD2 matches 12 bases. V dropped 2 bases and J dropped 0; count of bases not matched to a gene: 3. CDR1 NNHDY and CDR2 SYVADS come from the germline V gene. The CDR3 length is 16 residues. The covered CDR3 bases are TGTGCCAGCAGTGACCCGGACTGGGGGGGCTCCTAT. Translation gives CASSDPDWGGSY. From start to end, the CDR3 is CASSDPDWGGSYEQYF.

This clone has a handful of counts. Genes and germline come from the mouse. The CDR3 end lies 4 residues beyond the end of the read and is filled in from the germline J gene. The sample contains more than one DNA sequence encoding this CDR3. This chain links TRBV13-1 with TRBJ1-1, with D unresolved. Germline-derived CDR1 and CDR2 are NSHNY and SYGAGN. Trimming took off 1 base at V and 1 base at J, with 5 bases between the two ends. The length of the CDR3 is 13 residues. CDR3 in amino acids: CASSDSQNTEVFF. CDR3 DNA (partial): TGTGCCAGCAGTGATAGTCAAAACACA.

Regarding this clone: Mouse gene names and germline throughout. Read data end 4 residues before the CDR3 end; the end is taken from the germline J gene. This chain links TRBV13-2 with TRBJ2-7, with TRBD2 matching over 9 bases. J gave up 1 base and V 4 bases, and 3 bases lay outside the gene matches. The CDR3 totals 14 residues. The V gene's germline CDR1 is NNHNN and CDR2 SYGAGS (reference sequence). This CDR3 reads CASGRLGASYEQYF. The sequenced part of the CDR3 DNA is TGTGCCAGCGGTCGACTGGGGGCTTCCTAT.

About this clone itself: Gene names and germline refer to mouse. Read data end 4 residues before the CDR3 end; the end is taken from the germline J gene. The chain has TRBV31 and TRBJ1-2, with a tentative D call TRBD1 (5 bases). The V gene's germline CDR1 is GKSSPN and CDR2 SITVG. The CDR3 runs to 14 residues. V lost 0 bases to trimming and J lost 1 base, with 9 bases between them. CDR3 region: CAWSLGGINSDYTF. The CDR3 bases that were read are TGTGCCTGGAGTCTGGGGGGAATAAACTCC.

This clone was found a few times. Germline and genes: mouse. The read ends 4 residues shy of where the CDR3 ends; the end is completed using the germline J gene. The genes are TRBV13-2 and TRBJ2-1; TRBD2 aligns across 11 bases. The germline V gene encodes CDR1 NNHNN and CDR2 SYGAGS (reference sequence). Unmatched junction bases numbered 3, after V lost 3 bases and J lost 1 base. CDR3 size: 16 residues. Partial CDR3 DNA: TGTGCCAGCGGTGGCTGGGACTGGGGGAACTATGCT. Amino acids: CASGGWDWGNYA. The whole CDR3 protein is CASGGWDWGNYAEQFF.

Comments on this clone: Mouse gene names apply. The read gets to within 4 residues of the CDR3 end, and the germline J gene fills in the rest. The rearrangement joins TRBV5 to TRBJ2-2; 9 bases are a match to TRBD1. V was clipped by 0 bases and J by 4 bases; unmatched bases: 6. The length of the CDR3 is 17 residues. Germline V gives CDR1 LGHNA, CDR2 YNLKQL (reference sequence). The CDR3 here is CASSQDRDRVTTGQLYF. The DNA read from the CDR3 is TGTGCCAGCAGCCAAGACCGGGACAGGGTTACCACCGGG.

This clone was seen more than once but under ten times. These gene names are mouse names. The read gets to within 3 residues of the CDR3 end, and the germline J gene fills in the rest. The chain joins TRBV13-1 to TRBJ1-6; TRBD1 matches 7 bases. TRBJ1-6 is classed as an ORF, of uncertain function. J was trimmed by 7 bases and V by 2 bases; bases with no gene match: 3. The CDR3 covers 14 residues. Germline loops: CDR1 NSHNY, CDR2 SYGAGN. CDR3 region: CASSDSGQNSPLYF. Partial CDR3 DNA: TGTGCCAGCAGTGACTCGGGACAGAATTCGCCC.

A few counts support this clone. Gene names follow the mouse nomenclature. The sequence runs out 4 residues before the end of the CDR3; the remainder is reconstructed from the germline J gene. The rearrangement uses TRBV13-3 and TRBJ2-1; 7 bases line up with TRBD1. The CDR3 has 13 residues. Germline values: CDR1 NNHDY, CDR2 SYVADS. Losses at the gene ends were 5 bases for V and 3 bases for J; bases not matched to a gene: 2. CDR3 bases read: TGTGCCAGCAGGGACAGGCTCTATGCT. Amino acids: CASRDRLYA. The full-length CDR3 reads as CASRDRLYAEQFF.